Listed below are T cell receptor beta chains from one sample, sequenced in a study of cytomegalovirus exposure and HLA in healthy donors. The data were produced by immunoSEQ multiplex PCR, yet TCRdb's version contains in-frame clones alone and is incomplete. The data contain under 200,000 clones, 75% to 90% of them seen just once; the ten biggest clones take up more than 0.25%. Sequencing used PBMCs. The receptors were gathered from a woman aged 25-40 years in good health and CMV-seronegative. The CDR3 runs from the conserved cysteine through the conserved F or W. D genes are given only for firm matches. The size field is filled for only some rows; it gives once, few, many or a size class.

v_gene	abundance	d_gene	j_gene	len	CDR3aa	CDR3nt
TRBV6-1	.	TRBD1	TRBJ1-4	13	CASRPGQNEKLFF	TGTGCCAGCAGACCGGGACAGAATGAAAAACTGTTTTTT
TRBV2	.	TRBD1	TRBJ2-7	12	CASRDRGHEQYF	TGTGCCAGCAGGGACAGGGGCCACGAGCAGTACTTC
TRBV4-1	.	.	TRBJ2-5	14	CASSLGLSGETQYF	TGCGCCAGCAGCCTTGGACTATCAGGGGAGACCCAGTACTTC
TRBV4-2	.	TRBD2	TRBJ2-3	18	CASSQTALSGGSTDTQYF	TGTGCCAGCAGCCAAACCGCCCTTAGCGGGGGCAGCACAGATACGCAGTATTTT
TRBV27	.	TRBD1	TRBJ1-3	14	CASSSGQGANTIYF	TGTGCCAGCAGTTCCGGACAGGGGGCAAACACCATATATTTT
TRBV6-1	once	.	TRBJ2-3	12	CASRGPADTQYF	TGTGCCAGCAGGGGCCCGGCAGATACGCAGTATTTT
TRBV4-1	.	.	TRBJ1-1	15	CASSPINSGNTEAFF	TGCGCCAGCAGCCCTATCAATTCCGGGAACACTGAAGCTTTCTTT
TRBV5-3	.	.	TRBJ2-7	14	CARSSVWARDEQYF	TGTGCCAGAAGCTCGGTTTGGGCGCGCGACGAGCAGTACTTC
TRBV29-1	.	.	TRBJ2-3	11	CSVTTTDTQYF	TGCAGCGTTACGACTACAGATACGCAGTATTTT
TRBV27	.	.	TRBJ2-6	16	CASSPNGVSGANVLTF	TGTGCCAGCAGTCCCAACGGTGTTTCTGGGGCCAACGTCCTGACTTTC
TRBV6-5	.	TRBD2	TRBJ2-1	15	CASSYSMGGYNEQFF	TGTGCCAGCAGTTACTCGATGGGGGGGTACAATGAGCAGTTCTTC
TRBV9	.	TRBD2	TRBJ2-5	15	CASSSSGSYQETQYF	TGTGCCAGCAGCTCTAGCGGGAGCTACCAAGAGACCCAGTACTTC
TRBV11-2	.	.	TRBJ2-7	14	CASSLPSEPYEQYF	TGTGCCAGCAGCCTTCCCAGCGAGCCCTACGAGCAGTACTTC
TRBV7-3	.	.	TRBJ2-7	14	CASSLTGHSYEQYF	TGTGCCAGCAGCTTAACAGGACACTCCTACGAGCAGTACTTC